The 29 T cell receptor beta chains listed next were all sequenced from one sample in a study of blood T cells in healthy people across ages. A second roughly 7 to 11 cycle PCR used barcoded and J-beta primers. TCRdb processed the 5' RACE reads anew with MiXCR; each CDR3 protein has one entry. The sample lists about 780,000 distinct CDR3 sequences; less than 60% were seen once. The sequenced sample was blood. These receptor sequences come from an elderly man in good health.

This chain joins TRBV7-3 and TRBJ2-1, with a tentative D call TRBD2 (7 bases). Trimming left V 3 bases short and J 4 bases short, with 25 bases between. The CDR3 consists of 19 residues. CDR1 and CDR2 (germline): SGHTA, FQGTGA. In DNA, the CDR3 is TGTGCCAGCAGCTTGTTCCCAAGCGGAAGGGGGGGACATTACAATGAGCAGTTCTTC. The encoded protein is CASSLFPSGRGGHYNEQFF. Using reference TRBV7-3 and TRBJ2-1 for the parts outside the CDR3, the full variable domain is GAGVSQTPSNKVTEKGKYVELRCDPISGHTALYWYRQSLGQGPEFLIYFQGTGAADDSGLPNDRFFAVRPEGSVSTLKIQRTERGDSAVYLCASSLFPSGRGGHYNEQFFGPGTRLTVL.

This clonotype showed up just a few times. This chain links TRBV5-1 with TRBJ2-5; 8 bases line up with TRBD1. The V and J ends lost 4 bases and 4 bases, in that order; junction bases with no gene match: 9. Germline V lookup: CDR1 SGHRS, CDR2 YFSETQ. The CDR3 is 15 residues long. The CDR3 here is CASSLTGVYGETQYF. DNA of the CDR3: TGCGCCAGCAGCCTGACAGGGGTATATGGAGAGACCCAGTACTTC.

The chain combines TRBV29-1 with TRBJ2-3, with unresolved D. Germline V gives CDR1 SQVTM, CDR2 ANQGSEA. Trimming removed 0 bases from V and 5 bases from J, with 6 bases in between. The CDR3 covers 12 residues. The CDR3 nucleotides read TGCAGCGTTGAAGATATCGAAGATACGCAGTATTTT. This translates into CSVEDIEDTQYF.

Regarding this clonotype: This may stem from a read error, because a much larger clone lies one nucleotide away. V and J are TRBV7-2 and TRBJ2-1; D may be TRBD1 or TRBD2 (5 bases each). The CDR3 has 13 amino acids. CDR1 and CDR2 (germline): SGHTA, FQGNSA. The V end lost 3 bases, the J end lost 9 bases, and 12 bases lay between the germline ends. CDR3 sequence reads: CASSFVGTVEQFF. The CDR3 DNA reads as TGTGCCAGCAGCTTTGTAGGGACGGTTGAGCAGTTCTTC.

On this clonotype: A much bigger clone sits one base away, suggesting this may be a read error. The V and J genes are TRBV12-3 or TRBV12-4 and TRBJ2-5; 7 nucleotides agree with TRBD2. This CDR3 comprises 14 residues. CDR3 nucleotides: TGTGCCGGCAGTCGAGCGGGGTTCCAAGAGACCCAGTACTTC. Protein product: CAGSRAGFQETQYF.

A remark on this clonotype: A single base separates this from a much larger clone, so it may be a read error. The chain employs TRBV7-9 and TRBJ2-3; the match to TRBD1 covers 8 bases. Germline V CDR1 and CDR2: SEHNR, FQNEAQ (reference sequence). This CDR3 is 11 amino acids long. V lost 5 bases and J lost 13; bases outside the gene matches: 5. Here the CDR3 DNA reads TGTGCCAGCAGCCCAGGGGGCCTCAAGTATTTT. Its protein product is CASSPGGLKYF.

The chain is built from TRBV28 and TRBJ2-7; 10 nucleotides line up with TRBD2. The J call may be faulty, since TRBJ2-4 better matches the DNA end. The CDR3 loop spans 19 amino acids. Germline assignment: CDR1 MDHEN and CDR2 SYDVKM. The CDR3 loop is CASSQLAHGTSVAKNIQYF. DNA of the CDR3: TGTGCCAGCAGTCAACTCGCCCACGGGACTAGCGTTGCCAAAAACATTCAGTACTTC.

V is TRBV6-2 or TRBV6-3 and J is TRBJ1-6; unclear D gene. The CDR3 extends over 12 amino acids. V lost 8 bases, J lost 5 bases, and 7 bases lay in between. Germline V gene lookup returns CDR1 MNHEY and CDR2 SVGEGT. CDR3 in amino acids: CASATHNSPLHF. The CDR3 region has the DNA TGTGCCAGCGCGACACATAATTCACCCCTCCACTTT.

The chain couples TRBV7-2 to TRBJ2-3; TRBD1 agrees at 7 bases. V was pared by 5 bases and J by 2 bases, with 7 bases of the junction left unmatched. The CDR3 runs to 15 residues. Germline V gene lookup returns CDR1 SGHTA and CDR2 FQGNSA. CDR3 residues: CASSPDRALTDTQYF. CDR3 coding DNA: TGTGCCAGCAGCCCTGACAGGGCCCTCACAGATACGCAGTATTTT.

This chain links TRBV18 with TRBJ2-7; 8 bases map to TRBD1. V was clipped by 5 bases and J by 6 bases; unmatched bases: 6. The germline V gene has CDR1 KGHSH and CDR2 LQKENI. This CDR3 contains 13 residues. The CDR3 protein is CASSADRAGEQYF. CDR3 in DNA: TGTGCCAGCTCAGCGGACAGGGCCGGCGAGCAGTACTTC.

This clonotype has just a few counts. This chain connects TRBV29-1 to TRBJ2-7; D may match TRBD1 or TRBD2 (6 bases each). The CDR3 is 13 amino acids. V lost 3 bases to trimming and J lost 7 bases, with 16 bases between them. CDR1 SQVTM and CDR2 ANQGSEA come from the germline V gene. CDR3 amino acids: CSVDSGGGNEQYF. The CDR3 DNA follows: TGCAGCGTTGATAGCGGAGGGGGAAATGAGCAGTACTTC.

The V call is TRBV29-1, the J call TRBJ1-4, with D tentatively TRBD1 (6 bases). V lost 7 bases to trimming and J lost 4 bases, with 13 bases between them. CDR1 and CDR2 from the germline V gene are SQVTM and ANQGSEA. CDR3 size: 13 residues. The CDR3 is CSAGRDNNEKLFF. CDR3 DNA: TGCAGCGCCGGCCGGGACAATAATGAAAAACTGTTTTTT.

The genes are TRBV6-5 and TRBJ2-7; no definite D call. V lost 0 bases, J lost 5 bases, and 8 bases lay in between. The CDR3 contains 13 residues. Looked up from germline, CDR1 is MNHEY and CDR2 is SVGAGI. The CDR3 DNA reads TGTGCCAGCAGTTACTCTTTTGGGGACGAGCAGTACTTC. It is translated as CASSYSFGDEQYF.

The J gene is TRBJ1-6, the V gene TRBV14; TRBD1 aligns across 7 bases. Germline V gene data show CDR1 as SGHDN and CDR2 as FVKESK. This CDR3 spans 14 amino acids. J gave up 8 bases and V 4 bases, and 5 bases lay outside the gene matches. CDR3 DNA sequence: TGTGCCAGCAGCCTGACGGGACAGTATTCACCCCTCCACTTT. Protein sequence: CASSLTGQYSPLHF.

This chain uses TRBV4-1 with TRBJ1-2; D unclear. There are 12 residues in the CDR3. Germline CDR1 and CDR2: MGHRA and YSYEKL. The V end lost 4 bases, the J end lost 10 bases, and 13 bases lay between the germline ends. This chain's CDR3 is CASSPRGGIYTF. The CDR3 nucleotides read TGCGCCAGCAGCCCGAGAGGAGGGATCTACACCTTC.

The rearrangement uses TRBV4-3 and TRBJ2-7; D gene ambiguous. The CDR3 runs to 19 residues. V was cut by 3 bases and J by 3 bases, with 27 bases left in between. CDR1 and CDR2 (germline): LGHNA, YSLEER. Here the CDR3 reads CASSHKGRRGLRRNYEQYF. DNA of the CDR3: TGCGCCAGCAGCCATAAAGGCCGGCGTGGTCTTCGCCGAAACTACGAGCAGTACTTC.

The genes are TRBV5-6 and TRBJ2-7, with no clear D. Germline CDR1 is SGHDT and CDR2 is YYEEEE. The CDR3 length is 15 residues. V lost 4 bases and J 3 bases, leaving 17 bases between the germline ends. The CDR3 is CASSILRSAVYEQYF. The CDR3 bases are TGTGCCAGCAGCATCTTACGGAGCGCGGTCTACGAGCAGTACTTC.

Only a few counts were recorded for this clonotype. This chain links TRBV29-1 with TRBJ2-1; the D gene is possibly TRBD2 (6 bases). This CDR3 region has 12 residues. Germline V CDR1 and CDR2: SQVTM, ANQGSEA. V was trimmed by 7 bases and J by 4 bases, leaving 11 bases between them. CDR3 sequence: CSAGTYYNEQFF. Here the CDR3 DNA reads TGCAGCGCAGGGACTTATTACAATGAGCAGTTCTTC.

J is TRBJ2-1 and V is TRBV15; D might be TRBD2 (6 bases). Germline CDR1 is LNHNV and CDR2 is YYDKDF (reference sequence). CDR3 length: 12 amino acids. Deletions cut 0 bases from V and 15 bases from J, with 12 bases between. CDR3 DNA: TGTGCCACCAGCAGAGAGGGACTGGATTGGTTCTTC. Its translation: CATSREGLDWFF.

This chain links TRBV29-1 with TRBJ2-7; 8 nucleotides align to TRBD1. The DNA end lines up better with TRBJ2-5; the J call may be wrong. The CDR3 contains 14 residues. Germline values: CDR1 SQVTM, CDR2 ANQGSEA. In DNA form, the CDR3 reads TGCAGCGTTGATTGGTCAGGGGGCAGAGAGACCCAGTACTTC. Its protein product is CSVDWSGGRETQYF.

CDR3 coding DNA: TGTGCCAGCAGCCAGGCGATAGGAACCAGCTCCTACAATGAGCAGTTCTTC. Its translation is CASSQAIGTSSYNEQFF. The chain is built from TRBV3-1 and TRBJ2-1; no clear D gene. The germline V and J ends were trimmed by 3 bases and 0 bases, with 15 bases remaining between them. This CDR3 spans 17 amino acids. Germline-derived CDR1 and CDR2 are LGHDT and YNNKEL (reference sequence).

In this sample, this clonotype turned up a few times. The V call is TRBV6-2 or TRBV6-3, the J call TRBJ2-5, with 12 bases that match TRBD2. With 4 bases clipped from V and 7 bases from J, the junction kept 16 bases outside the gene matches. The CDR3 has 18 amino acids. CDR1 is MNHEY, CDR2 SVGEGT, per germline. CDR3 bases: TGTGCCAGCAGTTCCCCGGGAACGACTAGCGGGAGACTCGGGACCCAGTACTTC. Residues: CASSSPGTTSGRLGTQYF.

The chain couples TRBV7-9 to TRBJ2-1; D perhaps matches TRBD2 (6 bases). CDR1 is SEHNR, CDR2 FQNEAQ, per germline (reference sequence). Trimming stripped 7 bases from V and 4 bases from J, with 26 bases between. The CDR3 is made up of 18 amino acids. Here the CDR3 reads CASKSRGMWGPSYNEQFF. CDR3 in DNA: TGTGCCAGCAAATCTCGGGGGATGTGGGGTCCTTCTTACAATGAGCAGTTCTTC.

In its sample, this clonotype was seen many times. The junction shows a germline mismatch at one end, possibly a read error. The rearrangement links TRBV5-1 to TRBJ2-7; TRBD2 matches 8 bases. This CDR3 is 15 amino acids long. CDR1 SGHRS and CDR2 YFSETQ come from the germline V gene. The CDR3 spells CASSPTSGSSYEQYF. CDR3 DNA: TGTGCCAGCAGCCCTACTAGCGGCAGCTCCTACGAGCAGTACTTC.

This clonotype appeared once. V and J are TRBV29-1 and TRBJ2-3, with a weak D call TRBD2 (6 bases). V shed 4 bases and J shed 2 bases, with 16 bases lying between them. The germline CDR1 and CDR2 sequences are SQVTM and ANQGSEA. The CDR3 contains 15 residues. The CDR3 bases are TGCAGCGTTGTTCCCGGGGGTCATCACACAGATACGCAGTATTTT. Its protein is CSVVPGGHHTDTQYF.

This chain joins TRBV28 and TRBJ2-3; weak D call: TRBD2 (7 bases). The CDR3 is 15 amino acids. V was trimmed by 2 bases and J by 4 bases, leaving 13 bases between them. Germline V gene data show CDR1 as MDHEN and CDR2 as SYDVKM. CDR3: CASSLGGEGADTQYF. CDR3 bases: TGTGCCAGCAGTTTAGGCGGGGAGGGGGCAGATACGCAGTATTTT.

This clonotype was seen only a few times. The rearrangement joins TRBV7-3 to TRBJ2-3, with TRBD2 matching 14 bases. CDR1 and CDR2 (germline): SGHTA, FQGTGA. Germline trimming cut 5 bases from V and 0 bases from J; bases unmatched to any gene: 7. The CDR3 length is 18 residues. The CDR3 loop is CASSPRTSGRFSTDTQYF. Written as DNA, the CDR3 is TGTGCCAGCAGCCCCCGGACTAGCGGGAGGTTTAGCACAGATACGCAGTATTTT.

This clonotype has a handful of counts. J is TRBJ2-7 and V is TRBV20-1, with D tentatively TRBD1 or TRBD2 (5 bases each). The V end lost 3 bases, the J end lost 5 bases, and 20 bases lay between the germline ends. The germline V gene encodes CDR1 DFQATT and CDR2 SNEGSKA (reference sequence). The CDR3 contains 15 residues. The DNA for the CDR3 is TGCAGTGCTAGGGACCGGGACCCGAGGATCCACGAGCAGTACTTC. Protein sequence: CSARDRDPRIHEQYF.

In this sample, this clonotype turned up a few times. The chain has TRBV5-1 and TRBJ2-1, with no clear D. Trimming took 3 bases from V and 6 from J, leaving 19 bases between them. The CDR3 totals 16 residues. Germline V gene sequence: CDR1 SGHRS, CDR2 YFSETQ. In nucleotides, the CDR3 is TGCGCCAGCAGCTCGGTTAGGACCGCGGTCGGCAATGAGCAGTTCTTC. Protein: CASSSVRTAVGNEQFF.